This note documents a single TCR beta chain sequence. The ends lost 8 bases at V and 0 bases at J; junction bases unmatched: 13. This CDR3 comprises 17 residues. Looked up from germline, CDR1 is SQVTM and CDR2 is ANQGSEA. These data come from a study of response to subunit inactivated influenza vaccine. TCRdb ran MiXCR on the RT-PCR reads and lists one entry per CDR3 protein. The sample records some 570,000 distinct CDR3 sequences, 11% being singletons. This sample also belongs to another study, concerning T cells expressing NK-cell markers. In that study: With UMIs, 5'RACE template switching was used to make TCR beta cDNA. It was sorted CD3+CD56-NKG2C+, CD3+CD56+NKG2C- and CD3+CD56+NKG2C+ T cells that provided the TCR beta repertoires. One of eight sequenced donors was HCMV-seronegative; the other seven were seropositive. Sorting of alpha-beta TCR T cells alone was achieved in several experiments with an anti-gamma-delta TCR antibody. It is unclear if expanded NKG2C-expressing clones target HCMV antigens.

The sample consisted of PBMCs from blood, taken on the day of vaccination. The TCR sequence derives from a man aged 50-59 years who received an inactivated influenza vaccine. This chain links TRBV29-1 with TRBJ2-1, with TRBD2 identical over 10 bases. CDR3 in DNA: TGCAGCTCAGATTGGACTAGCGGCCTTCTCTCCTACAATGAGCAGTTCTTC. Amino acid sequence: CSSDWTSGLLSYNEQFF.